This T cell receptor beta chain was recovered during a study of T cell responses to AZD1222 COVID-19 vaccine (dated by TCRdb to 2020 to 2023). Context from the whole study: A total of 233 trial participants underwent TCR sequencing, of whom 200 to 220 had received two doses of AZD1222 and some 25 had received two doses of the MenACWY control vaccine. Trial participants were enrolled into age subgroups of 18-55, 56-69 and 70-plus years, which contained roughly 150, 30 and 60 TCR-sequenced participants, respectively.

General findings and caveats noted by the study authors: Because no day 14 peak-response samples were available, repertoires were characterized only after the peak T cell response. Spike-specific TCR breadth and depth rose significantly after two AZD1222 doses compared with day 0 and with MenACWY recipients. Conclusions about previously exposed vaccinees are limited, since just 6 or 7 AZD1222 recipients were seropositive for SARS-CoV-2 at baseline. The whole spike protein was spanned by vaccine-associated CD4 TCRs, and dominant responses were seen in regions 160-218 and 743-854. Participants were mostly white British, with more females than males. The authors suggested clonal diversity may have been underestimated. In the small 56-69-year group, the increase in depth fell short of significance, most likely because of low power. Epitopes outside the regions mutated in the B.1.351 and B.1.1.7 variants were reportedly recognized by nearly half of the unique spike-specific TCRs.

About this clone itself: Its antigen is currently not known. No base-level quality is on record; no much larger clone is a single base apart.

The CDR3 numbers 16 residues from cysteine through phenylalanine. The CDR3 DNA has 48 bases and is translated from base 1. CDR1 and CDR2 are read off the germline V gene as KGHSH and LQKENI. After removal of 4 bases from V and 1 base from J, the junction retains 9 bases not matched to a gene. What this sample's time point label stands for: baseline before first vaccination. The sample's treatment or condition label is to be understood as: meningococcal conjugate vaccine given as trial control. Samples from vaccinated people were obtained from the UK trials COV001 and COV002, which included a single-blind randomized controlled phase 2/3 trial of AZD1222 (ChAdOx1 nCoV-19) in healthy adults. Trial participant PBMC samples were collected at day 0 and day 28 after the second dose for TCRbeta chain sequencing. The CDR3 regions of human TCRbeta chains were analyzed by immunosequencing. Under the source paper's analysis protocol: TCRs in the repertoires were compared against a reference library of SARS-CoV-2-specific TCRs that had been generated with the MIRA antigen-specificity platform. Breadth was defined as the fraction of unique TCRs that were SARS-CoV-2-associated. Depth was defined as the fraction of total T cells that were SARS-CoV-2-associated. Using the MIRA data, every spike-specific TCR was mapped to the spike region that the TCR reacted to and assigned to either a CD4 or a CD8 class. Log10-transformed breadth and depth values were compared by one-way ANOVA with Sidak's multiple comparisons tests. What TCRdb holds here is the immuneACCESS table cut down to in-frame rearrangements. Part of the clones is not present; checked against another copy, under half of the missing clones reflect an unresolved V gene, and the others are unexplained. V and J calls and clone size come straight from that table; D and trimming were deduced from the DNA. Across this sample there are 100,000 to 150,000 clones, with 90% seen only once. The biggest ten clones account for about 4% of the sample.

This receptor was taken from an adult in good health. The sequence links TRBV18 to TRBJ1-2; 7 central nucleotides agree with TRBD1. The specimen was peripheral blood, collected on day 0 of MenACWY control vaccination. The DNA reads as follows: TGTGCCAGCTCACGGAGTAGGGGGCGCGGTAACTATGGCTACACCTTC. Its protein is CASSRSRGRGNYGYTF.